This T cell receptor (beta chain) is from a study of blood T cell repertoires in COVID-19 (TCRdb year 2020). Background on the whole study: Samples covering the acute and convalescent phases of COVID-19 were provided by collaborators in the United States, Italy and Spain. The repertoires were made available in a free public database intended to serve as a resource for research on the immune response to SARS-CoV-2. The prospective study material was composed of cDNA or gDNA derived from T cells, B-cell-depleted T cells, or PBMCs. Subjects who had been exposed to COVID-19, were actively infected with it, or had recovered from it provided the deeply sampled blood TCRbeta repertoires that made up the dataset. The samples were drawn from the first 160 participants of the ongoing ImmuneRACE study and from 950 to 1,500 subjects provided by 6 global collaborators. Where available, HLA class I and class II types were taken from metadata supplied by the sample provider and were not determined by assay-based typing. The sample metadata nearly always contained a de-identified subject ID, COVID-19 status, age in years and sex. General conclusions and limits of the study: The amount of clinical and demographic metadata varied by source and participant and was provided uncurated.

Comments on this clone: Its specific antigen is unknown. Qualities for individual bases were not recorded, and no much larger clone is one base off.

The collaborating institutions used their own protocols to collect whole blood in K2EDTA tubes. Collaborator samples were shipped for TCRbeta analysis as frozen whole blood, isolated PBMCs, or DNA extracted from either sample type. Taken from the germline V gene (reference sequence), the CDR1 and CDR2 loops are SEHNR and FQNEAQ. Including cysteine and phenylalanine, the CDR3 has 15 amino acids. Kept here is only the CDR3 DNA, which spans 45 bases and is read in frame from base 1. V is pruned by 6 bases and J by 8 bases, leaving 6 bases of the junction without a gene match. TCRbeta CDR3 regions were amplified from genomic DNA by means of the immunoSEQ Assay, a bias-controlled multiplex PCR. As for the authors' bioinformatics: The number of nucleated cells in each sample was estimated by amplification of reference gene primers within the assay. To quantify the absolute abundance of each unique TCRbeta CDR3 rearrangement, sequence reads were collapsed and filtered. For each sample, productive Simpson clonality was calculated by taking the square root of Simpson's diversity index across productive rearrangements. Not all clones reach the TCRdb copy of this immuneACCESS table, which keeps in-frame sequences only. Checked studies attribute under half of the gap to unresolved V genes and leave the rest unexplained. V, J and clone size reflect that table, while D and trimming were determined from the DNA. For this sample the table gives about 280,000 clones, of which approximately 85% were detected only once. 13% of the sample lies in the top ten.

Sequenced sample: peripheral blood. The clonotype was recovered from a human donor in a cohort sampled during active COVID-19. Rearrangement joined TRBV7-9 to TRBJ2-1; TRBD2 aligns with 14 central bases. Here is the DNA: TGTGCCAGCAGGGTAGGGACTAGCGGGAGTCATGAGCAGTTCTTC. Its translation reads: CASRVGTSGSHEQFF.